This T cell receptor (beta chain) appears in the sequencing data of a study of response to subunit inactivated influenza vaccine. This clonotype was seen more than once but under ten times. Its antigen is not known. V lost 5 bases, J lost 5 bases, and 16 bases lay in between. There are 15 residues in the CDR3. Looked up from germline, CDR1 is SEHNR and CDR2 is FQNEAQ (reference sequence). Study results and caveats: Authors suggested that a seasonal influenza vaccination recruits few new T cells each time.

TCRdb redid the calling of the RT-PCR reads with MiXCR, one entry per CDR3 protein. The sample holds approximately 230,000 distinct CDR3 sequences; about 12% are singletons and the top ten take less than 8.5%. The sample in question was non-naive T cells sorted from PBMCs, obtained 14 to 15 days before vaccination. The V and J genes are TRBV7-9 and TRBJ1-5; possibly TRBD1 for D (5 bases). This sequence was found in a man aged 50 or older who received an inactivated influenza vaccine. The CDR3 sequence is CASSEGTVRHQPQHF. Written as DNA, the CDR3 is TGTGCCAGCAGCGAAGGGACGGTAAGACATCAGCCCCAGCATTTT.